The 28 T cell receptor beta chains given below trace back to one sample, sequenced in a study of shared clonotypes between healthy human individuals. Clones were read by immunoSEQ multiplex PCR, and TCRdb kept only the in-frame ones, dropping some. Of 450,000 to 500,000 clones listed, over 65% are singletons. The sequenced material came from PBMCs. Receptors were obtained from a woman aged 40 to 50 in good health. Some clones in this sample may be carry-over from other donors' samples.

V usage is TRBV10-3 and J usage is TRBJ2-3; 11 nucleotides match TRBD2. Germline values: CDR1 ENHRY, CDR2 SYGVKD. V lost 3 bases and J lost 4; bases outside the gene matches: 3. The CDR3 loop spans 15 amino acids. CDR3 loop: CAISDIAGGADTQYF. CDR3 coding DNA: TGTGCCATCAGTGACATAGCGGGAGGGGCAGATACGCAGTATTTT.

As DNA, the CDR3 is TGTGCCAGCAGTGAACTCGGGACAGGGGGCTTTGGCTACACCTTC. As protein: CASSELGTGGFGYTF. The rearrangement joins TRBV6-1 to TRBJ1-2; 12 bases match TRBD1. The CDR3 sequence is 15 residues long. Trimming took 2 bases from V and 7 from J; bases not matched to a gene: 5. The V gene's germline CDR1 is MNHNS and CDR2 SASEGT.

This chain connects TRBV6-5 to TRBJ2-5; D might be TRBD2 (6 bases). Trimming stripped 7 bases from V and 5 bases from J, with 17 bases between. The germline CDR1 and CDR2 sequences are MNHEY and SVGAGI. The CDR3 consists of 14 residues. The CDR3 sequence: CASTPPGGFETQYF. The CDR3 DNA is TGTGCCAGCACCCCCCCCGGGGGTTTTGAGACCCAGTACTTC.

The chain is built from TRBV11-2 and TRBJ2-1; 9 bases fit TRBD2. Germline V gene lookup returns CDR1 SGHAT and CDR2 FQNNGV. The CDR3 totals 18 residues. With V trimmed by 5 bases and J by 8 bases, 19 bases remained unmatched. This CDR3 reads CASSNSIGGRGLRDEQFF. The CDR3 bases are TGTGCCAGCAGCAATTCAATTGGCGGGAGGGGCCTAAGGGATGAGCAGTTCTTC.

This chain uses TRBV30 with TRBJ1-1; the D is unclear. The germline V gene encodes CDR1 GTSNPN and CDR2 SVGIG (reference sequence). The CDR3 length is 15 residues. V gave up 1 base and J gave up 1 base, with 13 bases separating them. The CDR3 coding sequence is TGTGCCTGGAGTGCCCTTGGCACGGCGAACACTGAAGCTTTCTTT. Protein: CAWSALGTANTEAFF.

A few counts support this clone. The rearrangement uses TRBV27 and TRBJ2-5; 14 nucleotides agree with TRBD2. Germline CDR1 and CDR2: MNHEY and SMNVEV (reference sequence). Losses at the gene ends were 0 bases for V and 5 bases for J; bases not matched to a gene: 8. The CDR3 has 18 residues. The CDR3 protein is CASSLSYLRTSGGETQYF. The CDR3 DNA sequence: TGTGCCAGCAGTTTATCGTATCTTCGGACTAGCGGGGGGGAGACCCAGTACTTC.

This clone was detected only a few times. CDR3 nucleotide sequence: TGTGCCAGCAGTCGAAATGGAGAGACCCAGTACTTC. This gives the protein CASSRNGETQYF. The J gene is TRBJ2-5, the V gene TRBV6-5; D not resolved. Germline CDR1 is MNHEY and CDR2 is SVGAGI. The V and J ends lost 5 bases and 4 bases respectively, with 8 bases between them. This CDR3 comprises 12 residues.

This chain uses TRBV23-1 with TRBJ1-1, with D maybe TRBD1 (5 bases). TRBV23-1 is an open reading frame, and its role is uncertain. This CDR3 spans 13 amino acids. Trimming removed 6 bases at V and 3 bases at J, with 11 bases between. The CDR3 coding sequence is TGCGCCAGCAGAAAGACAGCGTACACTGAAGCTTTCTTT. It yields the protein CASRKTAYTEAFF.

The sample holds one count of this clone. V and J are TRBV5-1 and TRBJ2-2, with TRBD2 as a possible D gene (5 bases). The V end lost 2 bases, the J end lost 4 bases, and 12 bases lay between the germline ends. The CDR3 is 15 amino acids. Germline lookup yields CDR1 SGHRS and CDR2 YFSETQ. The CDR3 sequence is CASSFLGVGTGELFF. The CDR3 coding sequence is TGCGCCAGCAGCTTTTTGGGAGTCGGCACCGGGGAGCTGTTTTTT.

This clone appeared a few times. The chain joins TRBV29-1 to TRBJ1-1; tentative D call: TRBD1 (5 bases). The CDR3 contains 13 residues. CDR1 and CDR2 from the germline V gene are SQVTM and ANQGSEA. V gave up 6 bases and J gave up 3 bases, with 14 bases separating them. DNA of the CDR3: TGCAGCGTCACCCAGGGTGGGCACACTGAAGCTTTCTTT. This codes for CSVTQGGHTEAFF.

The chain combines TRBV18 with TRBJ2-7; D uncertain. From germline, CDR1 is KGHSH and CDR2 LQKENI. The germline V and J ends were trimmed by 3 bases and 1 base, with 10 bases remaining between them. This CDR3 region has 14 residues. The CDR3 nucleotides read TGTGCCAGCTCACCCCCCGGCCGATCCTACGAGCAGTACTTC. It translates to CASSPPGRSYEQYF.

This clone showed up many times. The chain couples TRBV16 to TRBJ1-1; D uncertain. The V gene lost 2 bases and the J gene lost 8 bases, with 12 bases spanning the gap. CDR1 and CDR2 (germline): KGHSY, FQNENV. CDR3 size: 13 residues. CDR3 residues: CASSQRFSREAFF. DNA of the CDR3: TGTGCCAGCAGCCAACGATTTAGCAGGGAAGCTTTCTTT.

The rearrangement links TRBV18 to TRBJ1-1; no reliable D call. The CDR3 has 16 residues. V was cut by 0 bases and J by 0 bases, with 11 bases left in between. Germline V gene sequence: CDR1 KGHSH, CDR2 LQKENI. CDR3 loop: CASSPPNPEMNTEAFF. The CDR3 DNA follows: TGTGCCAGCTCACCACCGAATCCAGAGATGAACACTGAAGCTTTCTTT.

Note on this clone: At one end the junction does not follow the germline gene, possibly because of a read error. V usage is TRBV19 and J usage is TRBJ2-3, with D maybe TRBD1 (5 bases). The CDR3 extends over 16 amino acids. Germline CDR1 LNHDA, CDR2 SQIVND (reference sequence). The CDR3 loop is CASSIVYSYSTGTQYF. The CDR3, as DNA: TGTGCCAGTAGTATTGTCTACTCTTACAGCACAGGTACGCAGTATTTT.

The rearrangement uses TRBV4-1 and TRBJ1-4; D call uncertain. CDR1 and CDR2 from the germline V gene are MGHRA and YSYEKL. Trimming shortened V by 1 base and J by 10 bases, and 13 bases separated the two germline ends. This CDR3 spans 14 amino acids. CDR3 residues: CASSQGPGVGKLFF. The CDR3 DNA follows: TGCGCCAGCAGCCAAGGACCTGGGGTTGGAAAACTGTTTTTT.

This clone was counted ten times or more. The sample carries other DNA sequences with the same CDR3. The rearrangement links TRBV4-3 to TRBJ2-3; 14 bases match TRBD2. This CDR3 comprises 17 residues. V gave up 4 bases and J gave up 3 bases; unmatched junction bases: 6. Per the germline V gene, CDR1 is LGHNA and CDR2 is YSLEER. The CDR3 sequence: CASSPGLAGEGTDTQYF. In DNA, the CDR3 is TGCGCCAGCAGCCCGGGACTAGCGGGAGAGGGGACAGATACGCAGTATTTT.

For the CDR3, the DNA is TGTGCCAGCAGAAACTGGGGGCAGGGGGCAAACGAGCAGTACTTC. It encodes CASRNWGQGANEQYF. This chain connects TRBV28 to TRBJ2-5; 8 bases align to TRBD1. The J call may be faulty, since TRBJ2-7 better matches the DNA end. Germline V gene sequence: CDR1 MDHEN, CDR2 SYDVKM. CDR3 length: 15 residues.

This clone turned up a few times. The chain employs TRBV7-2 and TRBJ2-7; no clear D. The CDR3 covers 14 residues. Germline CDR1 is SGHTA and CDR2 is FQGNSA. The V gene lost 4 bases and the J gene lost 6 bases, with 16 bases spanning the gap. The CDR3 DNA reads TGTGCCAGCAGCTCAGGTTCAGTGACGAGCGAGCAGTACTTC. This codes for CASSSGSVTSEQYF.

V usage is TRBV5-8 and J usage is TRBJ2-5; 9 bases are shared with TRBD1. The V gene end was trimmed by 5 bases and the J gene end by 4 bases; junction bases not matched to a gene: 9. There are 15 residues in the CDR3. Germline-derived CDR1 and CDR2 are SGHTS and YDEGEE. CDR3 coding DNA: TGTGCCAGCAGTCCGACAGGGGGTCGAGGAGAGACCCAGTACTTC. Translated, it gives CASSPTGGRGETQYF.

In DNA, the CDR3 is TGTGCCAGCAGTTTATTCAACAGGGGGTTCAATCAGCCCCAGCATTTT. It encodes CASSLFNRGFNQPQHF. V and J are TRBV28 and TRBJ1-5; 8 bases agree with TRBD1. CDR1 and CDR2 (germline): MDHEN, SYDVKM. This CDR3 spans 16 amino acids. The junction had 5 bases not matched to a gene; V was cut back by 1 base and J by 3 bases.

The rearrangement links TRBV29-1 to TRBJ2-6, with 14 bases aligning to TRBD2. The CDR3 contains 19 residues. Germline-derived CDR1 and CDR2 are SQVTM and ANQGSEA. V gave up 5 bases and J gave up 4 bases; unmatched junction bases: 13. The CDR3 loop is CSVSPSGTSGSGGANVLTF. CDR3 bases: TGCAGCGTTAGCCCCTCCGGGACTAGCGGGAGCGGGGGGGCCAACGTCCTGACTTTC.

J is TRBJ2-3 and V is TRBV7-2; 7 positions match TRBD1. The CDR3 has 14 amino acids. The ends lost 6 bases at V and 10 bases at J; junction bases unmatched: 13. CDR1 is SGHTA, CDR2 FQGNSA, per germline. This CDR3 reads CASRGTITGAAQYF. Here the CDR3 DNA reads TGTGCCAGCAGGGGAACTATTACAGGGGCGGCGCAGTATTTT.

The CDR3 loop reads CASSLRGTGFEQFF. The CDR3 region has the DNA TGTGCCAGTAGCCTAAGGGGGACAGGGTTTGAGCAGTTCTTC. The chain joins TRBV19 to TRBJ2-1, with TRBD1 matching over 9 bases. The germline gives CDR1 LNHDA, CDR2 SQIVND (reference sequence). This CDR3 region has 14 residues. Trimming at V came to 6 bases and at J to 9 bases, leaving 9 bases not matched to a gene.

There are many counts of this clone. The rearrangement joins TRBV29-1 to TRBJ1-1; no firm D call. V was shortened by 0 bases and J by 0 bases, with 8 bases between the two germline ends. Germline loops: CDR1 SQVTM, CDR2 ANQGSEA. CDR3 length: 14 residues. DNA for the CDR3: TGCAGCGTTGAAGACTACTTAATGAACACTGAAGCTTTCTTT. It is translated as CSVEDYLMNTEAFF. Full variable domain (missing parts from reference TRBV29-1 and TRBJ1-1): SAVISQKPSRDICQRGTSLTIQCQVDSQVTMMFWYRQQPGQSLTLIATANQGSEATYESGFVIDKFPISRPNLTFSTLTVSNMSPEDSSIYLCSVEDYLMNTEAFFGQGTRLTVV.

This clone was counted a few times. The gene calls are TRBV15 and TRBJ2-5; 9 bases are a match to TRBD1. CDR1 is LNHNV and CDR2 is YYDKDF in the germline V gene (reference sequence). This CDR3 is 14 amino acids long. V lost 5 bases, J lost 11 bases, and 12 bases stayed unmatched. Here the CDR3 DNA reads TGTGCCACCAGCGAGGACAGGGGATTGGGAGAGCAGTACTTC. This gives the protein CATSEDRGLGEQYF.

The chain employs TRBV2 and TRBJ2-1; TRBD2 matches 11 bases. After removal of 5 bases from V and 4 bases from J, the junction contained 4 bases not matched to a gene. The germline gives CDR1 SNHLY, CDR2 FYNNEI. The CDR3 totals 15 residues. This CDR3 is CASSPGTSGYNEQFF. DNA for the CDR3: TGTGCCAGCAGTCCCGGGACTAGCGGATACAATGAGCAGTTCTTC. Looking up the rest from reference TRBV2 and TRBJ2-1 gives the full variable domain: EPEVTQTPSHQVTQMGQEVILRCVPISNHLYFYWYRQILGQKVEFLVSFYNNEISEKSEIFDDQFSVERPDGSNFTLKIRSTKLEDSAMYFCASSPGTSGYNEQFFGPGTRLTVL.

The CDR3 protein is CASSQDGGRGNEQFF. Written as DNA, the CDR3 is TGCGCCAGCAGCCAAGACGGCGGGAGGGGTAATGAGCAGTTCTTC. V gene TRBV4-3 combines with J gene TRBJ2-1; 9 bases agree with TRBD2. From germline, CDR1 is LGHNA and CDR2 YSLEER. The trim removed 0 bases at V and 7 bases at J, leaving 4 bases unmatched. CDR3 length: 15 residues.

This clone was observed many times. This chain connects TRBV10-3 to TRBJ1-2; D is undetermined. Looked up from germline, CDR1 is ENHRY and CDR2 is SYGVKD. The V gene lost 6 bases and the J gene lost 1 base, with 12 bases spanning the gap. The CDR3 contains 14 residues. The CDR3 nucleotides read TGTGCCATCAGAGCCGGGAACAGTAACTATGGCTACACCTTC. Translated, it gives CAIRAGNSNYGYTF.